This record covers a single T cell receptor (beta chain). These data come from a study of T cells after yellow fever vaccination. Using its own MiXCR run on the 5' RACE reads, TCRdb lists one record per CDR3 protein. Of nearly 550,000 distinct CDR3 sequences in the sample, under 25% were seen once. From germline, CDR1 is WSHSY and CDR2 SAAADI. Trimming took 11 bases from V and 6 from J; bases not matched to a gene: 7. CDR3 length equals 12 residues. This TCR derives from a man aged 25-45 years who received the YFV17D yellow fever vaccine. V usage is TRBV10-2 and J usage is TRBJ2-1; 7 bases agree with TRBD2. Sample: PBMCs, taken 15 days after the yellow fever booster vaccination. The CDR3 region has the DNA TGCGCCGGGCGCGGGGAGGGCAATGAGCAGTTCTTC. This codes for CAGRGEGNEQFF.